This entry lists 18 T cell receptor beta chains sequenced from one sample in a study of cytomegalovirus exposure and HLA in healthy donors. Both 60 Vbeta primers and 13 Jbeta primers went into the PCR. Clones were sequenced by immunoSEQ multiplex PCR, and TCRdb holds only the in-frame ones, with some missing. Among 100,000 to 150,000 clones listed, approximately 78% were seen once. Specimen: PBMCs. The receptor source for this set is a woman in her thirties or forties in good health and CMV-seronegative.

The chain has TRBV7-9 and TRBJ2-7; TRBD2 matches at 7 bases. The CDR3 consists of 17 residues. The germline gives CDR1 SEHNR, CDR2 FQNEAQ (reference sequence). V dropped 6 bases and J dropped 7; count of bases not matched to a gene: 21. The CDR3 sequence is CASRFGDRTRHREEQYF. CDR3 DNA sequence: TGTGCCAGCAGATTCGGCGACCGGACTAGGCATCGTGAAGAGCAGTACTTC.

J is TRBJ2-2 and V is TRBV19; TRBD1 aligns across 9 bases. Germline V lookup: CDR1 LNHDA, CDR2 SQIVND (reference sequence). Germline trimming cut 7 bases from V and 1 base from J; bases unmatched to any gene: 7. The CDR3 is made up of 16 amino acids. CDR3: CASTASDRGNTGELFF. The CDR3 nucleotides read TGTGCCAGTACCGCCTCGGACAGGGGGAACACCGGGGAGCTGTTTTTT.

The chain's CDR3 is CASSNGGNQPQHF. DNA for the CDR3: TGTGCCAGTAGTAACGGGGGCAATCAGCCCCAGCATTTT. The J gene is TRBJ1-5, the V gene TRBV19; D ambiguous. The germline V and J ends were trimmed by 4 bases and 2 bases, with 6 bases remaining between them. Looked up from germline, CDR1 is LNHDA and CDR2 is SQIVND (reference sequence). The CDR3 loop spans 13 amino acids.

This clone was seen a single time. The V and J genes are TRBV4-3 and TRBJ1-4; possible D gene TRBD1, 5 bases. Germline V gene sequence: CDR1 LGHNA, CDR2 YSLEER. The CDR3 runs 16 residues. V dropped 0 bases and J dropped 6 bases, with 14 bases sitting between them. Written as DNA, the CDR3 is TGCGCCAGCAGCCAAGAGGCGGCCAGGGCGTATGAAAAACTGTTTTTT. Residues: CASSQEAARAYEKLFF.

For the CDR3, the DNA is TGTGCCAGCAGCTTAATTTTGTATGGCTCCTTAAACACCGGGGAGCTGTTTTTT. It codes for CASSLILYGSLNTGELFF. V is TRBV11-2 and J is TRBJ2-2; D remains unclear. Per the germline V gene, CDR1 is SGHAT and CDR2 is FQNNGV. V shed 2 bases and J shed 2 bases, with 18 bases lying between them. This CDR3 is built from 18 residues.

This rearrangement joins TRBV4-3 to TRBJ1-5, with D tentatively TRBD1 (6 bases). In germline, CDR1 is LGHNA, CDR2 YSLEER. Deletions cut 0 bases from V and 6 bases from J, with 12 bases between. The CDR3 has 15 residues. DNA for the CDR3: TGCGCCAGCAGCCAAGAGCTGGGGGGGCGTCAGCCCCAGCATTTT. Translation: CASSQELGGRQPQHF.

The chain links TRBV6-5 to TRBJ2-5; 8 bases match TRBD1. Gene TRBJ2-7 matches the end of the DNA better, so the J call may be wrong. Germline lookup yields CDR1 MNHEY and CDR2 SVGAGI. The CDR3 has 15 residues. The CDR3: CASSYSGTGSYEQYF. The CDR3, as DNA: TGTGCCAGCAGTTACTCCGGGACAGGCTCCTACGAGCAGTACTTC.

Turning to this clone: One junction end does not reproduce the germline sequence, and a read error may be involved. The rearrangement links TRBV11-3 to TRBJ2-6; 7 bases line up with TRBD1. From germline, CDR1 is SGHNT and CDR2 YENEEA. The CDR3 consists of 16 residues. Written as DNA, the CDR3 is TGTGCCAGTGCCCCAGGGGGTAACTCTGAGGCCAACGTCCTGACTTTC. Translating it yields CASAPGGNSEANVLTF.

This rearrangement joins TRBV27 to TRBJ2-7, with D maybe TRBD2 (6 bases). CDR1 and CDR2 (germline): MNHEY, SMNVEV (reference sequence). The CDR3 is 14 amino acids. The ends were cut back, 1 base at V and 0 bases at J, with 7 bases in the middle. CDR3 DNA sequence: TGTGCCAGCAGTTTATTCGGGGGCTCCTACGAGCAGTACTTC. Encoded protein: CASSLFGGSYEQYF.

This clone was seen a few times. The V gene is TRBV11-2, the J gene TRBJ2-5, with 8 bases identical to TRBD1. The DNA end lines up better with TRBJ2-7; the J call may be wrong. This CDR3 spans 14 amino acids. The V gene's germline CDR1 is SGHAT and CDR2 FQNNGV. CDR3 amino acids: CASSLGTGFHEQYF. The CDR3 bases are TGTGCCAGCAGCTTAGGGACAGGGTTCCACGAGCAGTACTTC.

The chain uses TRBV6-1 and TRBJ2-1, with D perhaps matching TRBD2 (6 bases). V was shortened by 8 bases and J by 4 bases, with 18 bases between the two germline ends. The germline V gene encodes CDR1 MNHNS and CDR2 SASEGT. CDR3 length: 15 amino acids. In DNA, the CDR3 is TGTGCCAGCGCAAAACGAATAGCGGATTACAATGAGCAGTTCTTC. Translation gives CASAKRIADYNEQFF.

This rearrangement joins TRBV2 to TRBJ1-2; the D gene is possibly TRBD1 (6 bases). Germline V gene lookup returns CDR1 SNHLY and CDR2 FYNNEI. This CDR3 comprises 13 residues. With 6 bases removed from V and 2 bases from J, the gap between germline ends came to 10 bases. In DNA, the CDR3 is TGTGCCAGCAGCCGGGACATAAACTATGGCTACACCTTC. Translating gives CASSRDINYGYTF.

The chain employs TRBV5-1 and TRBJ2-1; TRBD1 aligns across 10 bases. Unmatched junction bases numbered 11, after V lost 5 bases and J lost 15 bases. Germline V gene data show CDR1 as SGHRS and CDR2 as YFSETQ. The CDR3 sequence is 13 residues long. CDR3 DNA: TGCGCCAGCAGGCTAGGGACAGGGGATATGGCGTTCTTC. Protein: CASRLGTGDMAFF.

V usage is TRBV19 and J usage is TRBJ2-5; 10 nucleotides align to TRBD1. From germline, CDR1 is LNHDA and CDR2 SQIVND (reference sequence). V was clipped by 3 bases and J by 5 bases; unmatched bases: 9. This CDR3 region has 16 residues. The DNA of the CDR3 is TGTGCCAGTAGTATCCCCCCGACAGGGGGCGCGGAGACCCAGTACTTC. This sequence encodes CASSIPPTGGAETQYF.

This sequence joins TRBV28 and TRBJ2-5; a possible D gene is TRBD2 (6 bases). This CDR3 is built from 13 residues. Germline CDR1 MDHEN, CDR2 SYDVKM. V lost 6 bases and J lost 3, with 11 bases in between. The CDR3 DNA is TGTGCCAGCAGGCGTCCGGGGGAAGAGACCCAGTACTTC. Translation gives CASRRPGEETQYF.

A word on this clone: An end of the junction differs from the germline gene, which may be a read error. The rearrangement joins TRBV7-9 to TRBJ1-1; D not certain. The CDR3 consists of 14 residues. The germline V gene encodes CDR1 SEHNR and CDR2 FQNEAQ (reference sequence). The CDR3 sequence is CSSSRVVLNTEAFF. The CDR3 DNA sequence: TGTTCCAGCAGTCGCGTGGTGCTGAACACTGAAGCTTTCTTT.

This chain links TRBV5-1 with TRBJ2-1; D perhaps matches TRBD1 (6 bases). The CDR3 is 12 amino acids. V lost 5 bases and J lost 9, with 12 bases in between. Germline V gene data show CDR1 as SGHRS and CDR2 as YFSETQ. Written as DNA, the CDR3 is TGCGCCAGCAGACTTCTAGGGGGTGAGCAGTTCTTC. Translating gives CASRLLGGEQFF.

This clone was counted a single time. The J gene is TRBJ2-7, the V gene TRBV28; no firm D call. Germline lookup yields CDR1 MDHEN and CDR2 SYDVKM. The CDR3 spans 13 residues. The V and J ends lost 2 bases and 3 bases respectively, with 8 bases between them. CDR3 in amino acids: CASSLPGLYEQYF. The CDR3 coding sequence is TGTGCCAGCAGTTTACCCGGTCTCTACGAGCAGTACTTC. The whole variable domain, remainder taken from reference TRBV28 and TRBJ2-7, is DVKVTQSSRYLVKRTGEKVFLECVQDMDHENMFWYRQDPGLGLRLIYFSYDVKMKEKGDIPEGYSVSREKKERFSLILESASTNQTSMYLCASSLPGLYEQYFGPGTRLTVT.